These 3 T cell receptor beta chains were all obtained from the same sample, sequenced in a study of PD-1 blockade in mismatch repair-deficient tumors. TCRdb's table, derived via immunoSEQ multiplex PCR, lists solely in-frame clones and lacks some. This sample carries tens of thousands of clones, approximately 81% of them seen once, and the ten largest clones take over 3%. Sequencing used peripheral blood, obtained roughly 76 weeks after starting pembrolizumab. The receptor set was obtained from an adult with mismatch repair-deficient cancer.

The rearrangement links TRBV5-1 to TRBJ2-5; D is perhaps TRBD2 (5 bases). This CDR3 region has 16 residues. The V end was cut by 0 bases, the J end by 5 bases, with 17 bases between. Germline V CDR1 and CDR2: SGHRS, YFSETQ. The CDR3 protein is CASSLGVRLAGETQYF. The DNA of the CDR3 is TGCGCCAGCAGCTTGGGGGTCAGGCTAGCCGGGGAGACCCAGTACTTC.

The genes are TRBV28 and TRBJ2-7, with no clear D. Trimming left V 3 bases short and J 4 bases short, with 4 bases between. The length of the CDR3 is 11 residues. The germline V gene has CDR1 MDHEN and CDR2 SYDVKM. The CDR3, as DNA: TGTGCCAGCAGTTTGGGGTACGAGCAGTACTTC. Residues: CASSLGYEQYF.

This chain links TRBV30 with TRBJ2-3, with D unresolved. The CDR3 has 14 residues. CDR1 and CDR2 (germline): GTSNPN, SVGIG (reference sequence). V lost 0 bases to trimming and J lost 2 bases, with 9 bases between them. CDR3 DNA sequence: TGTGCCTGGAGTGTACCGCTGAACACAGATACGCAGTATTTT. Residues: CAWSVPLNTDTQYF.